These 18 T cell receptor beta chains were sequenced from one sample in a study of cytomegalovirus exposure and HLA in healthy donors (dated by TCRdb to about 2017). The library was produced with the immunoSEQ multiplex PCR assay. The multiplex PCR relied on a mix of 60 forward primers for TCR Vbeta segments and 13 reverse primers for TCR Jbeta segments. Here the immuneACCESS table is served through TCRdb, limited to in-frame sequences with V and J called. Missing clones are a known gap in these copies; in checked studies unresolved V genes cover under half, and the rest lacks a known reason. The sample yields approximately 110,000 clones; roughly 76% were counted once. The ten largest account for about 13% of the sample. The specimen was PBMCs. The receptor set was obtained from a woman in her fifties or sixties in good health and CMV-seropositive.

The rearrangement links TRBV10-3 to TRBJ1-1; D might be TRBD1 (5 bases). Trimming took off 8 bases at V and 1 base at J, with 8 bases between the two ends. The CDR3 length is 12 residues. Germline V gene data show CDR1 as ENHRY and CDR2 as SYGVKD. DNA of the CDR3: TGTGCCATCCGGACACGGAACACTGAAGCTTTCTTT. This codes for CAIRTRNTEAFF.

The CDR3 DNA follows: TGTGCCTGGAGTGTACAGGGTGAGCAGTTCTTC. It is translated as CAWSVQGEQFF. The chain employs TRBV30 and TRBJ2-1; D perhaps matches TRBD1 (6 bases). In germline, CDR1 is GTSNPN, CDR2 SVGIG (reference sequence). V lost 0 bases and J 9 bases, leaving 6 bases between the germline ends. The CDR3 length is 11 residues.

The gene calls are TRBV7-3 and TRBJ2-1, with 10 bases aligning to TRBD1. The CDR3 extends over 16 amino acids. V lost 1 base and J lost 2; bases outside the gene matches: 2. Germline CDR1 and CDR2: SGHTA and FQGTGA. CDR3: CASSLRGTGAYNEQFF. The CDR3 DNA sequence: TGTGCCAGCAGCTTAAGAGGGACAGGGGCCTACAATGAGCAGTTCTTC.

This chain links TRBV7-9 with TRBJ2-3, with D perhaps matching TRBD1 (6 bases). The CDR3 length is 14 residues. The germline V gene encodes CDR1 SEHNR and CDR2 FQNEAQ (reference sequence). Trimming removed 6 bases at V and 2 bases at J, with 12 bases between. The CDR3 protein is CASSPQGYTDTQYF. CDR3 DNA: TGTGCCAGCAGTCCACAGGGCTACACAGATACGCAGTATTTT. Using reference TRBV7-9 and TRBJ2-3 for the parts outside the CDR3, the full variable domain is DTGVSQNPRHKITKRGQNVTFRCDPISEHNRLYWYRQTLGQGPEFLTYFQNEAQLEKSRLLSDRFSAERPKGSFSTLEIQRTEQGDSAMYLCASSPQGYTDTQYFGPGTRLTVL.

This chain links TRBV5-1 with TRBJ2-5; D is possibly TRBD2 (6 bases). Per germline, CDR1 SGHRS and CDR2 YFSETQ. The CDR3 runs to 12 residues. Trimming pared 4 bases from V and 7 bases from J, leaving 11 bases between. The CDR3 loop reads CASSGGAGTQYF. The CDR3 coding sequence is TGCGCCAGCAGCGGCGGGGCGGGGACCCAGTACTTC.

V and J are TRBV7-9 and TRBJ1-6; D unresolved. The CDR3 has 15 residues. Trimming took 3 bases from V and 7 from J, leaving 13 bases between them. Germline values: CDR1 SEHNR, CDR2 FQNEAQ (reference sequence). In nucleotides, the CDR3 is TGTGCCAGCAGCTTTTATCCCCCGGGGAATTCACCCCTCCACTTT. Translation: CASSFYPPGNSPLHF.

This clone occurred a few times. The chain employs TRBV5-5 and TRBJ1-2; D ambiguous. Trimming cost V 0 bases and J 1 base, with 13 bases left between them. The CDR3 is 16 amino acids. From germline, CDR1 is SGHKS and CDR2 YYEKEE (reference sequence). The CDR3 loop reads CASSLAPLTNNYGYTF. CDR3 DNA: TGTGCCAGCAGCTTGGCACCGCTGACAAATAACTATGGCTACACCTTC.

Only a few counts were recorded for this clone. The chain combines TRBV6-1 with TRBJ1-6; D perhaps matches TRBD1 (5 bases). V lost 6 bases, J lost 7 bases, and 13 bases lay in between. This CDR3 comprises 14 residues. Germline loops: CDR1 MNHNS, CDR2 SASEGT. The CDR3 nucleotides are TGTGCCAGCAGACAGGCGGCAAGGAATTCACCCCTCCACTTT. Translated, it gives CASRQAARNSPLHF.

The rearrangement joins TRBV15 to TRBJ2-5, with D possibly being TRBD2 (6 bases). CDR1 and CDR2 from the germline V gene are LNHNV and YYDKDF (reference sequence). V lost 1 base to trimming and J lost 2 bases, with 8 bases between them. The CDR3 has 14 residues. The CDR3 here is CATSRVGGQETQYF. In DNA, the CDR3 is TGTGCCACCAGCAGAGTGGGGGGTCAAGAGACCCAGTACTTC. The complete variable domain, with remaining parts taken from reference TRBV15 and TRBJ2-5, reads DAMVIQNPRYQVTQFGKPVTLSCSQTLNHNVMYWYQQKSSQAPKLLFHYYDKDFNNEADTPDNFQSRRPNTSFCFLDIRSPGLGDTAMYLCATSRVGGQETQYFGPGTRLLVL.

This chain uses TRBV10-3 with TRBJ2-1, with a tentative D call TRBD2 (5 bases). The V end lost 2 bases, the J end lost 5 bases, and 16 bases lay between the germline ends. Germline assignment: CDR1 ENHRY and CDR2 SYGVKD. This CDR3 is built from 16 residues. The CDR3 coding sequence is TGTGCCATCAGTGAGGAGCTTTCTTACGGGAACAATGAGCAGTTCTTC. Translated, it gives CAISEELSYGNNEQFF.

The chain recombines TRBV6-5 with TRBJ2-7, with TRBD1 matching over 9 bases. Germline V CDR1 and CDR2: MNHEY, SVGAGI. With V trimmed by 5 bases and J by 4 bases, 6 bases remained unmatched. The CDR3 totals 14 residues. The CDR3 loop is CASSPDRGTYEQYF. CDR3 sequence (DNA): TGTGCCAGCAGTCCCGACAGGGGGACGTACGAGCAGTACTTC.

This clone came up a few times. The chain has TRBV13 and TRBJ2-3, with TRBD2 matching over 13 bases. Germline V gene sequence: CDR1 PRHDT, CDR2 FYEKMQ (reference sequence). Trimming took 5 bases from V and 0 from J; bases not matched to a gene: 11. The CDR3 is made up of 19 amino acids. The CDR3 reads CASSPRTSGGSFSTDTQYF. The CDR3 coding sequence is TGTGCCAGCAGCCCCAGGACTAGCGGGGGTTCCTTTAGCACAGATACGCAGTATTTT.

The J gene is TRBJ1-2, the V gene TRBV7-9; 8 bases are a match to TRBD1. After removal of 5 bases from V and 1 base from J, the junction contained 9 bases not matched to a gene. Germline V gene lookup returns CDR1 SEHNR and CDR2 FQNEAQ (reference sequence). The CDR3 is 16 amino acids. The CDR3 region has the DNA TGTGCCAGCAGCCCCCGGGACAGGACCTTTAACTATGGCTACACCTTC. Translated, it gives CASSPRDRTFNYGYTF.

This sequence joins TRBV19 and TRBJ1-2; D call uncertain. Germline values: CDR1 LNHDA, CDR2 SQIVND (reference sequence). The CDR3 runs to 14 residues. V lost 7 bases and J 4 bases, leaving 16 bases between the germline ends. The CDR3: CASTRSPPVYGYTF. The CDR3 DNA reads TGTGCCAGTACCCGGAGCCCTCCTGTCTATGGCTACACCTTC.

V gene TRBV7-2 combines with J gene TRBJ1-1, with TRBD1 identical over 9 bases. CDR1 and CDR2 from the germline V gene are SGHTA and FQGNSA. The CDR3 runs to 16 residues. V lost 10 bases, J lost 1 base, and 13 bases stayed unmatched. CDR3 region: CATSRQGVFRNTEAFF. In DNA form, the CDR3 reads TGTGCCACATCTCGACAGGGGGTGTTTAGGAACACTGAAGCTTTCTTT.

V is TRBV30 and J is TRBJ1-2, with a weak D call TRBD1 (5 bases). V was cut by 0 bases and J by 0 bases, with 11 bases left in between. This CDR3 region has 15 residues. Germline loops: CDR1 GTSNPN, CDR2 SVGIG (reference sequence). CDR3 amino acids: CAWSVTGVANYGYTF. CDR3 DNA: TGTGCCTGGAGTGTTACAGGAGTAGCTAACTATGGCTACACCTTC.

This clone was seen only a few times. CDR3 residues: CASSVTGVGTEAFF. In DNA, the CDR3 is TGTGCCAGCAGTGTCACAGGGGTCGGCACTGAAGCTTTCTTT. The J gene is TRBJ1-1, the V gene TRBV25-1; 7 bases are shared with TRBD1. V lost 4 bases and J lost 4; bases outside the gene matches: 6. Germline V gene sequence: CDR1 MGHDK, CDR2 SYGVNS. This CDR3 has 14 amino acids.

The sample holds a few counts of this clone. V is TRBV5-5 and J is TRBJ1-4, with no clear D. The CDR3 extends over 13 amino acids. Germline values: CDR1 SGHKS, CDR2 YYEKEE (reference sequence). V lost 4 bases and J lost 5, with 9 bases in between. DNA of the CDR3: TGTGCCAGCAGCCGGGATTTAAATGAAAAACTGTTTTTT. It translates to CASSRDLNEKLFF.